This T cell receptor beta chain derives from a study of human T cells and chemical hapten exposure. Study information: Variation in per-sample TCR yields came mainly from small pooled library volume differences. Study-level points and caveats: No change in TCRs above 1 in 1000 frequency was produced by DPC sensitization.

The time point here: healthy volunteer bleed at 6 weeks. The starting material, unfractionated whole blood, was used for total RNA extraction. Library construction involved attaching unique molecular identifiers to individual cDNA molecules, which allowed quantitative, reproducible TCR counting. As handled by the study authors: Samples had a median of around 91,000 TCRs, ranging roughly 20,000 to 750,000. TCRdb analysed the RACE reads with MiXCR anew, one entry per CDR3 protein. TCRdb's processing, not the authors' own work, is the source of the V and J calls. In the table there are more than 75,000 distinct CDR3 sequences, over 8.5% of which are singletons. Comment on this clonotype: The antigen is unknown.

Sequenced sample: whole blood. This TCR derives from a male donor in good health. Some clones in this sample may be carry-over from other donors' samples.

In DNA form, the CDR3 reads TGTGCCAGCAGTGACTTCGGCAGGGGGCTAGGTGGGGCCAACGTCCTGACTTTC. It yields the protein CASSDFGRGLGGANVLTF. The chain carries TRBV2 and TRBJ2-6; 8 nucleotides agree with TRBD1. The CDR3 spans 18 residues. Germline V gene sequence: CDR1 SNHLY, CDR2 FYNNEI. V lost 3 bases to trimming and J lost 3 bases; unmatched junction nucleotides: 10.